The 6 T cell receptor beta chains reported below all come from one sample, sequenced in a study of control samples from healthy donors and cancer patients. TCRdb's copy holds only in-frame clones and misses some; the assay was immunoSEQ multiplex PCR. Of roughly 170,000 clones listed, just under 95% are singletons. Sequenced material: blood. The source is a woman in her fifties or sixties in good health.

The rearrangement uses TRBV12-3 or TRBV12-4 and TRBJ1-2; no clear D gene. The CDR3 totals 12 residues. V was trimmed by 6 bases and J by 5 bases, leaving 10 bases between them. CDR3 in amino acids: CASRGRMYGYTF. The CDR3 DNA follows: TGTGCCAGCAGGGGGAGGATGTATGGCTACACCTTC.

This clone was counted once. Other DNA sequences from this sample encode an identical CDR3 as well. Here the CDR3 reads CASSYSTLAYEQYF. The CDR3 DNA reads as TGTGCCAGCAGTTACTCGACCTTAGCGTACGAGCAGTACTTC. This chain connects TRBV6-2 or TRBV6-3 to TRBJ2-7; possible D gene TRBD2, 5 bases. Germline V gene sequence: CDR1 MNHEY, CDR2 SVGEGT. V shed 0 bases and J shed 4 bases, with 10 bases lying between them. There are 14 residues in the CDR3.

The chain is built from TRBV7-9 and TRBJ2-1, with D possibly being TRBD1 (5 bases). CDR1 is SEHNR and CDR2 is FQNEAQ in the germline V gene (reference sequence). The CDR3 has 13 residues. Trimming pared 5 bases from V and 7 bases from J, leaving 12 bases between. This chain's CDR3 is CASSRQLGNEQFF. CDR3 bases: TGTGCCAGCAGCAGACAGTTAGGGAATGAGCAGTTCTTC.

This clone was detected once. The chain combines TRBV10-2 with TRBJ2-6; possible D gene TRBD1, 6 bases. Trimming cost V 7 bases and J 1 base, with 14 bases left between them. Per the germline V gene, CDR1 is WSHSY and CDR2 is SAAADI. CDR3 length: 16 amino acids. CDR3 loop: CASTGQLVSGANVLTF. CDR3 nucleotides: TGCGCCAGCACCGGACAGTTAGTATCTGGGGCCAACGTCCTGACTTTC.

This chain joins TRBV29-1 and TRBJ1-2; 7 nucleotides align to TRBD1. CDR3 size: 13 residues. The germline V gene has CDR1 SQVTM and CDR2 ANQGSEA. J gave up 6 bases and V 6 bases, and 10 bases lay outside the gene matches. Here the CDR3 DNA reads TGCAGCGTCCAAACCTCGACAGGGAATGGCTACACCTTC. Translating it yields CSVQTSTGNGYTF.

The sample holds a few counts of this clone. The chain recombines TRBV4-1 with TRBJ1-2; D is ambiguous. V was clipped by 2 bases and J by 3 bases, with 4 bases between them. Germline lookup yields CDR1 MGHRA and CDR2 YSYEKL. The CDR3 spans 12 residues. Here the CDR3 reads CASSQIDYGYTF. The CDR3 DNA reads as TGCGCCAGCAGCCAAATCGACTATGGCTACACCTTC.